These 15 T cell receptor beta chains were all obtained from the same sample, sequenced in a study of a mutant IDH1 vaccine in newly diagnosed glioma. Clones were sequenced by immunoSEQ multiplex PCR, and TCRdb holds only the in-frame ones, with some missing. The table lists around 44,000 clones, more than 65% of them singletons. Time point defined: week 35, safety follow-up. A single vaccine dose contained 300 ug of mutant IDH1 20-mer peptide, and topical imiquimod was used with it. These receptors have no identified antigens. This material consisted of PBMCs, taken from a glioma patient whose treatment included an IDH1 peptide vaccine. These receptors all stem from a man in his forties or fifties with glioma.

Of note for this clone: At one boundary the junction diverges from the germline segment, which might be a read error. This rearrangement joins TRBV20-1 to TRBJ2-7; perhaps TRBD2 as D (6 bases). The CDR3 consists of 11 residues. Germline CDR1 reads DFQATT; CDR2 reads SNEGSKA (reference sequence). CDR3 DNA: TGCAGTGCCAAAACGGGAGTATTAGAGGACTTC. This gives the protein CSAKTGVLEDF.

CDR3 sequence (DNA): TGCGCCAGCATCCCTCCGGGGGGCGACGAGACCCAGTACTTC. This sequence encodes CASIPPGGDETQYF. V is TRBV10-2 and J is TRBJ2-5; D may be TRBD2 (7 bases). Germline loops: CDR1 WSHSY, CDR2 SAAADI. This CDR3 contains 14 residues. V was cut by 7 bases and J by 5 bases, with 17 bases left in between.

This rearrangement joins TRBV29-1 to TRBJ2-2; 12 bases match TRBD2. The CDR3 covers 19 residues. Losses at the gene ends were 0 bases for V and 3 bases for J; bases not matched to a gene: 11. CDR1 SQVTM and CDR2 ANQGSEA come from the germline V gene. The CDR3 bases are TGCAGCGTTGAAGATCCGGCTAGCGGGGGGGCCTTGTACACCGGGGAGCTGTTTTTT. It translates to CSVEDPASGGALYTGELFF.

V is TRBV7-2 and J is TRBJ1-3, with a weak D call TRBD1 (5 bases). In germline, CDR1 is SGHTA, CDR2 FQGNSA. The V end lost 4 bases, the J end lost 0 bases, and 7 bases lay between the germline ends. This CDR3 comprises 14 residues. For the CDR3, the DNA is TGTGCCAGCAGCTCGACAGTCTCTGGAAACACCATATATTTT. Translated: CASSSTVSGNTIYF.

This clone was observed a single time. The chain uses TRBV7-9 and TRBJ2-2, with 10 bases fitting TRBD2. CDR3 length: 16 residues. Per germline, CDR1 SEHNR and CDR2 FQNEAQ (reference sequence). After removal of 5 bases from V and 7 bases from J, the junction contained 10 bases not matched to a gene. DNA for the CDR3: TGTGCCAGCAGCCAAGCTCAGCGGGGGGGCCGCGGGGAGCTGTTTTTT. It encodes CASSQAQRGGRGELFF.

This chain joins TRBV2 and TRBJ1-4; tentatively, D is TRBD1 (6 bases). Trimming removed 5 bases at V and 3 bases at J, with 13 bases between. This CDR3 comprises 15 residues. Germline V gene sequence: CDR1 SNHLY, CDR2 FYNNEI. CDR3 in DNA: TGTGCCAGCAGTCCGGGGGGCTTATCTAATGAAAAACTGTTTTTT. Translating it yields CASSPGGLSNEKLFF.

The chain carries TRBV5-4 and TRBJ2-7; D is perhaps TRBD2 (6 bases). With 0 bases removed from V and 4 bases from J, the gap between germline ends came to 14 bases. The CDR3 extends over 15 amino acids. Germline lookup yields CDR1 SGHNT and CDR2 YYREEE (reference sequence). CDR3 DNA: TGTGCCAGCAGCTTGGGCGGGGTTGGAGCTTACGAGCAGTACTTC. Translated: CASSLGGVGAYEQYF.

This clone was observed a handful of times. The chain couples TRBV19 to TRBJ1-6, with a tentative D call TRBD1 (6 bases). The CDR3 contains 13 residues. V was trimmed by 4 bases and J by 13 bases, leaving 14 bases between them. Looked up from germline, CDR1 is LNHDA and CDR2 is SQIVND (reference sequence). The CDR3 here is CASSTGARSPLHF. The CDR3 DNA follows: TGTGCCAGTAGTACAGGGGCCCGGAGTCCCCTCCACTTT.

The V and J genes are TRBV27 and TRBJ1-6, with TRBD1 matching over 8 bases. The trim removed 10 bases at V and 15 bases at J, leaving 14 bases unmatched. The CDR3 is made up of 13 amino acids. CDR1 MNHEY and CDR2 SMNVEV come from the germline V gene (reference sequence). The CDR3 region is CATRGTGSRYLHF. In DNA, the CDR3 is TGTGCCACCCGAGGGACAGGCTCCCGGTACCTCCACTTT.

This rearrangement joins TRBV12-5 to TRBJ2-7, with 12 nucleotides matching TRBD2. Unmatched junction bases numbered 1, after V lost 0 bases and J lost 4 bases. Germline V gene sequence: CDR1 LGHNT, CDR2 FRNRAP. The CDR3 sequence is 15 residues long. The CDR3 DNA is TGTGCTAGTGGTTTGGTCGGACTAGCGGGATACGAGCAGTACTTC. As protein: CASGLVGLAGYEQYF.

The CDR3 nucleotides are TGTGCCAGCAGCTGGACTAGCGGGGGCTACGAGCAGTACTTC. This gives the protein CASSWTSGGYEQYF. The V call is TRBV5-6, the J call TRBJ2-7, with TRBD2 identical over 13 bases. From germline, CDR1 is SGHDT and CDR2 YYEEEE. CDR3 length: 14 residues. J lost 3 bases, V lost 3 bases, and 0 bases had no gene match.

The J gene is TRBJ2-1, the V gene TRBV1; TRBD2 is taken as the D call from the table, unchecked against the DNA. TRBV1 is a pseudogene. The CDR3 has 17 residues. CDR3 in DNA: TGCACCAGCAGCCCTTCCCCTCCTCTCATCTCCGGCAATGAGCAGTTCTTC. Protein sequence: CTSSPSPPLISGNEQFF.

The rearrangement links TRBV19 to TRBJ1-6; D unresolved. Trimming shortened V by 7 bases and J by 7 bases, and 11 bases separated the two germline ends. The CDR3 length is 13 residues. Germline V gene data show CDR1 as LNHDA and CDR2 as SQIVND (reference sequence). The CDR3 spells CASMRERNSPLHF. CDR3 bases: TGTGCCAGTATGAGGGAGCGGAATTCACCCCTCCACTTT.

In DNA form, the CDR3 reads TGTGCCAGCAGCCCGAGGGGACCTGAAGCTTTCTTT. This sequence encodes CASSPRGPEAFF. The chain links TRBV7-9 to TRBJ1-1; possibly TRBD1 for D (5 bases). The CDR3 totals 12 residues. V was cut by 5 bases and J by 6 bases, with 10 bases left in between. CDR1 is SEHNR and CDR2 is FQNEAQ in the germline V gene (reference sequence).

The chain uses TRBV4-1 and TRBJ2-2; TRBD2 aligns across 11 bases. Germline V gene sequence: CDR1 MGHRA, CDR2 YSYEKL. Trimming took 0 bases from V and 6 from J; bases not matched to a gene: 6. The CDR3 contains 17 residues. Written as DNA, the CDR3 is TGCGCCAGCAGCCAAGATGGTAGCGGGGGGGCCGCCGGGGAGCTGTTTTTT. Protein product: CASSQDGSGGAAGELFF.